A selection of T cell receptor beta chains follows, all from one sample in a study of CD8 T cells in Susac syndrome. TCRdb reprocessed the immunoSEQ multiplex PCR reads via MiXCR and lists one record per CDR3 protein. The repertoire holds hundreds of thousands of distinct CDR3 sequences, with roughly 93% as singletons. The source material was CD4+ T cells from PBMCs. Receptor source: a human donor with multiple sclerosis. CDR3s include the opening cysteine and the closing phenylalanine or tryptophan. Fields, in order: J gene, V gene, clone size, D gene, CDR3 protein, CDR3 DNA. The D gene is left open where the match is weak. Clone size is shown for a subset of rows, as once, few, many or a class of expanded clone.

TRBJ1-5 | TRBV5-6 | - | - | CASSLGGQGWNQPQHF | TGTGCCAGCAGCTTGGGGGGGCAGGGCTGGAATCAGCCTCAGCATTTT
TRBJ2-5 | TRBV9 | - | - | CASSLGRRYQETQYF | TGTGCCAGCAGCCTTGGGAGGAGATACCAAGAGACCCAGTACTTC
TRBJ1-3 | TRBV9 | - | - | CASSAVGAVSSGNTIYF | TGTGCCAGCAGCGCAGTGGGGGCTGTAAGCTCTGGAAACACCATATATTTT
TRBJ2-1 | TRBV29-1 | - | - | CSGGAGDNEQFF | TGCAGCGGTGGGGCTGGTGACAATGAGCAGTTCTTC
TRBJ2-2 | TRBV28 | - | - | CASSLMSRPSLFF | TGTGCCAGCAGTTTAATGTCTAGGCCGTCGCTGTTTTTT
TRBJ1-6 | TRBV7-9 | - | - | CASSPGFSPLHF | TGTGCCAGCAGCCCGGGCTTCTCACCCCTCCACTTT
TRBJ1-1 | TRBV7-9 | once | TRBD1 | CASSVDAGGAGTEAFF | TGTGCCAGCAGCGTAGATGCAGGGGGCGCGGGGACTGAAGCTTTCTTT
TRBJ2-3 | TRBV18 | - | TRBD2 | CASSGLAGATDTQYF | TGTGCCAGCTCGGGGCTAGCGGGAGCAACAGATACGCAGTATTTT
TRBJ1-6 | TRBV9 | - | TRBD1 | CASSVGQGNSPLHF | TGTGCCAGCAGCGTGGGACAGGGGAATTCACCCCTCCACTTT
TRBJ2-1 | TRBV20-1 | - | TRBD1 | CSAMGDSSYNEQFF | TGCAGTGCTATGGGGGACAGCTCTTACAATGAGCAGTTCTTC
TRBJ2-3 | TRBV5-4 | - | - | CASRTGTGDTQYF | TGTGCCAGCAGAACCGGGACTGGGGATACGCAGTATTTT
TRBJ2-7 | TRBV18 | - | - | CASSLGSQEAQYF | TGTGCCAGCTCACTCGGGTCGCAGGAGGCGCAGTACTTC
TRBJ1-1 | TRBV6-6 | - | - | CASRTFEHTEAFF | TGTGCCAGCAGAACATTTGAGCACACTGAAGCTTTCTTT
TRBJ1-1 | TRBV6-2/TRBV6-3 | - | - | CASSYVRGVRNTEAFF | TGTGCCAGCAGTTACGTCCGGGGGGTTCGGAACACTGAAGCTTTCTTT